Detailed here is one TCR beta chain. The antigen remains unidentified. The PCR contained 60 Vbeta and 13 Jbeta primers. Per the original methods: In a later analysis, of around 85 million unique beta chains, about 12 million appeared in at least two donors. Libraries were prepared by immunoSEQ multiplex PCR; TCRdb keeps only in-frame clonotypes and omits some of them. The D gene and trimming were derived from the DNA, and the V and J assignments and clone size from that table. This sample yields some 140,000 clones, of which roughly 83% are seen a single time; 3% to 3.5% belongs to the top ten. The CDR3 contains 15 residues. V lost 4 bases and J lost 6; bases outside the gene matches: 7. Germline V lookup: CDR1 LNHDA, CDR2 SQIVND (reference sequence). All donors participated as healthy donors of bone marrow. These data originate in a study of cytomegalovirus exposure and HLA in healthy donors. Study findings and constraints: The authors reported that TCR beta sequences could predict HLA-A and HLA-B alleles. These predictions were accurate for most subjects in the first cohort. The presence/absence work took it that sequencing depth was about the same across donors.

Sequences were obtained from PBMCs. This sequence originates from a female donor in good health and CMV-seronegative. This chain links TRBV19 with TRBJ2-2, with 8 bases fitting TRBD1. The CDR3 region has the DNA TGTGCCAGTAGTAAATCAGGGGGCCGGGCCGGGGAGCTGTTTTTT. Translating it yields CASSKSGGRAGELFF.